This TCR beta chain is drawn from a study of blood T cells in healthy people across ages. This clonotype was found a few times. This CDR3 is built from 12 residues. CDR1 SEHNR and CDR2 FQNEAQ come from the germline V gene (reference sequence). V was cut by 2 bases and J by 13 bases, with 12 bases left in between. A J-beta primer mix and a sample-barcoded 5' primer were used in a second PCR of about 6 to 12 cycles. TCRdb reprocessed the 5' RACE reads via MiXCR and lists one record per CDR3 protein. The data show 550,000 to 700,000 distinct CDR3 sequences, roughly 28% seen once. The TCR comes from a woman in her 70s in good health. The chain joins TRBV7-9 to TRBJ2-4; the D gene is possibly TRBD1 (6 bases). Sequencing used blood. CDR3: CASSLQGTLQYF. Here the CDR3 DNA reads TGTGCCAGCAGCTTACAGGGGACACTGCAGTACTTC.